This T cell receptor beta chain was captured by sequencing in a study of T cell responses to AZD1222 COVID-19 vaccine. Findings of the study overall: Two AZD1222 administrations were followed by greater Spike-specific TCR breadth and depth. It should be noted that donors were predominantly white British and more often female, and clonal diversity was possibly underestimated.

Pooled together were second doses at about 4 or about 12 weeks. On this clone: Its specificity is unknown.

This CDR3 has 12 residues. Germline-derived CDR1 and CDR2 are MNHEY and SMNVEV (reference sequence). Trimming removed 7 bases from V and 11 bases from J, with 17 bases in between. Assay: immunoSEQ multiplex PCR; the TCRdb copy retains only in-frame clones and omits some. The sample includes roughly 150,000 clones, around 94% of them seen just once. Here the sequenced sample was peripheral blood, taken 28 days after the second AZD1222 dose. The chain combines TRBV27 with TRBJ1-1; D unresolved. The TCR was taken from an adult who received the AZD1222 COVID-19 vaccine. CDR3 amino acids: CASNKLGSSAFF. The CDR3 DNA reads TGTGCCAGCAACAAATTAGGTAGTTCGGCTTTCTTT.